This T cell receptor beta chain was captured in a study of blood T cell repertoires in COVID-19. About the research overall: COVID-19 samples collected from the United States, Italy and Spain covered acute and convalescent phases. Sources were T cells, B-cell-depleted T cells, or PBMCs; the material itself was cDNA or gDNA.

How the authors handled the data: It was from reference gene primer amplification that nucleated cell counts were estimated. The protocol was immunoSEQ multiplex PCR, while the TCRdb copy is restricted to in-frame clones and leaves out a portion. Clone size and the V and J calls come from that table; the DNA yielded D and trimming. This sample has about 81,000 clones, with 70% to 90% found just once. The V gene's germline CDR1 is LGHDT and CDR2 YNNKEL (reference sequence). The CDR3 spans 14 residues. The ends were cut back, 4 bases at V and 4 bases at J, with 10 bases in the middle. Sequencing was performed on peripheral blood. The chain couples TRBV3-1 (or the pseudogene TRBV3-2) to TRBJ2-2; possible D gene TRBD2, 5 bases. The clonotype comes from a woman older than 75 with acute or convalescent COVID-19. The CDR3 DNA is TGTGCCAGCAGCCGGCAGGAGGTCACCGGGGAGCTGTTTTTT. Its protein product is CASSRQEVTGELFF.